This TCR beta chain was captured in a study of T cell clonality in common variable immunodeficiency. This clone was seen at least ten times. No antigen is known for it. The read ends 3 residues before the CDR3 terminus; that terminus is restored from the germline J gene. TCRdb's table, derived via immunoSEQ multiplex PCR, lists solely in-frame clones and lacks some. The sample yields 20,000 or so clones, without any singletons. In germline, CDR1 is GTSNPN, CDR2 SVGIG (reference sequence). V gave up 5 bases and J gave up 0 bases; unmatched junction bases: 10. This CDR3 is built from 18 residues. Blood came from CVID subjects not ill and not taking immunomodulatory or immunosuppressive medication. Each donor provided roughly 4.5 to 9 ml of heparinized whole blood. Overall study results and limits: In common variable immunodeficiency, TCR beta chains reportedly carried fewer deletions and N-nucleotide insertions. TCRbeta clonality was increased in CVID versus healthy controls.

The sequence came from a human donor with common variable immunodeficiency. The rearrangement links TRBV30 to TRBJ2-1; 13 nucleotides match TRBD2. The sample consisted of peripheral blood mononuclear cells. The covered CDR3 bases are TGTGCCTGGGCCCGACTAGCGGGAGGACCCCTCTCCTACAATGAG. Protein sequence: CAWARLAGGPLSYNE. The whole CDR3 is CAWARLAGGPLSYNEQFF.